This TCR beta chain was retrieved from a study of T cells in Graves' hyperthyroidism and ophthalmopathy. This clonotype was detected only a few times. RNA transcripts provided the source from which TCR beta CDR3 regions were amplified. Using the HTBI primer set, a first-round RT-PCR was run on the TCR CDR3. MiXCR, applied by TCRdb to the multiplex PCR reads, yields one record per CDR3 protein. The sample shows 660,000 or so distinct CDR3 sequences, under 25% of them seen only once. The CDR3 consists of 19 residues. Germline CDR1 is KGHDR and CDR2 is SFDVKD. J lost 1 base, V lost 3 bases, and 11 bases had no gene match. PBMCs were collected from an approximately 9.2 ml volume of fresh peripheral blood.

The material sequenced was blood. This receptor was identified in a man aged 30-40 years with Graves' ophthalmopathy. The V call is TRBV24-1, the J call TRBJ2-2, with 9 bases fitting TRBD2. Here the CDR3 DNA reads TGTGCCACCAGTGATCCCCCGAAAATAGCGGGAGTGAACACCGGGGAGCTGTTTTTT. This sequence encodes CATSDPPKIAGVNTGELFF.